Here is one TCR beta chain with its context. The data were produced by immunoSEQ multiplex PCR, yet TCRdb's version contains in-frame clones alone and is incomplete. The top ten hold approximately 1% of the sample, which has under 300,000 clones, approximately 85% seen once. This entry belongs to a study of blood T cell repertoires in COVID-19. Study information: Material from acute and convalescent COVID-19 was sourced from the United States, Italy and Spain.

V trimming: 4 bases; J trimming: 2 bases; junction bases outside the gene matches: 4. The CDR3 runs 16 residues. Germline lookup yields CDR1 LNHDA and CDR2 SQIVND (reference sequence). Sequencing was carried out using PBMCs or T cells enriched from blood (not recorded which). V usage is TRBV19 and J usage is TRBJ2-1; 11 bases line up with TRBD1. The receptor comes from a woman aged 25 to 39 who had recovered from COVID-19. CDR3 region: CASSTWTGGAYNEQFF. CDR3 bases: TGTGCCAGTAGTACCTGGACAGGGGGCGCCTACAATGAGCAGTTCTTC.